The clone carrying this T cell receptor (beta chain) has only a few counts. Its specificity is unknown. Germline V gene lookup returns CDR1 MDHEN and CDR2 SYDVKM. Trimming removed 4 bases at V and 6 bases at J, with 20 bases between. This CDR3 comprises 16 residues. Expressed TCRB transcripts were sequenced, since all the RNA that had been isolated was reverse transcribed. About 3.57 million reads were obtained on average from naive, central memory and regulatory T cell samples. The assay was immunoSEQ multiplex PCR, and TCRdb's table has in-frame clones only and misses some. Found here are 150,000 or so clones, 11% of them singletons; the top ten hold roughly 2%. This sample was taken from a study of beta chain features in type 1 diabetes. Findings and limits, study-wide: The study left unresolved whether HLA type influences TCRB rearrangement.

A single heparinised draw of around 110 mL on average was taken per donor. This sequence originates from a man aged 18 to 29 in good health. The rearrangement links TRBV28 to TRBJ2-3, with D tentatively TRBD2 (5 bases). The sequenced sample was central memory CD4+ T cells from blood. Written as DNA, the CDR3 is TGTGCCAGCAGTTCTCCGCGGAGCGAGCGAGGGGATACGCAGTATTTT. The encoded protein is CASSSPRSERGDTQYF.